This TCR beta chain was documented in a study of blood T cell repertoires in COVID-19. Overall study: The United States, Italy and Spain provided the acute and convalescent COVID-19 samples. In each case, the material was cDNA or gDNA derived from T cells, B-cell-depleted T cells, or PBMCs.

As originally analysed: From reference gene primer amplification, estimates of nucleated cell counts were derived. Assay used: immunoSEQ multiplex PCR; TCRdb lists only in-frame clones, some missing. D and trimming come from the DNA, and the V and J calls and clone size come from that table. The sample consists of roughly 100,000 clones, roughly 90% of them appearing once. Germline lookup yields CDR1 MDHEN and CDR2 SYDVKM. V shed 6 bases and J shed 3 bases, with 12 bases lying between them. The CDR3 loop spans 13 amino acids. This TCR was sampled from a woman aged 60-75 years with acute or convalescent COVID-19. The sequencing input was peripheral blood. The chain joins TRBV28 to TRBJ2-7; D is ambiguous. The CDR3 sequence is CASSHSPFYEQYF. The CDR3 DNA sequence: TGTGCCAGCAGCCACAGCCCTTTCTACGAGCAGTACTTC.